This T cell receptor beta chain was identified in a study of OX40 agonist ivuxolimab in advanced cancers. About the study as a whole: Ivuxolimab, which targeted the costimulatory receptor OX40 (CD134), was an agonistic, fully human IgG2 monoclonal antibody. Intravenous ivuxolimab was administered to patients every 2 weeks at six dose levels: 0.01, 0.1, 0.3, 1.5, 3 and 10 mg/kg. Patients were allowed to have had prior anti-PD-1, anti-PD-L1 or anti-CTLA-4 therapy, and approximately 40% of the dose-escalation patients had been treated with checkpoint inhibitors. Of the approximately 53 patients in dose escalation, about 20 had hepatocellular carcinoma, some 15 had melanoma, 9 had renal cell carcinoma and 9 had head and neck cancer. Three dose-escalation patients achieved partial responses, one with hepatocellular carcinoma and two with cutaneous melanoma. The paper reports the monotherapy dose-escalation portion (N = 52 patients) of the phase I ivuxolimab trial. The point of sequencing TCRbeta in the periphery was to test whether ivuxolimab changed TCR sequence diversity and drove clonal T-cell expansion. The dose-escalation cohort was 82.7% male with a mean age of about 58 years, ranging from about 20 to 85. The investigation overall reported the following: After ivuxolimab, expanded clones were on average more numerous among CD8+ T cells than among CD4+ T cells. At doses of 0.1 to 3.0 mg/kg, clonal expansion of both CD4+ and CD8+ T cells in blood was seen between baseline and week 6. Low levels of normalized T-cell clonal expansion were also shown by some nonresponding patients. In partial responders in the 0.1-3.0 mg/kg groups, normalized peripheral clonal expansion was found to be among the lowest, especially among CD8+ T cells. The antigen specificity of the peripheral T cells that underwent clonal expansion was not determined.

Taken from the germline V gene (reference sequence), the CDR1 and CDR2 loops are LNHDA and SQIVND. The CDR3 covers 15 residues, taking in both the cysteine and the phenylalanine. Only the CDR3 part of the read is kept: 45 bases, read in frame from the first base. V was cut back by 6 bases and J by 8 bases, leaving a gap of 22 bases between them. The trial excluded patients who had a history of autoimmune disease or who were on systemic immunosuppression. Peripheral blood for TCR sequencing was collected from all dose cohorts at baseline, on cycle 4 day 1, and on cycle 7 day 1. The samples were drawn from a first-in-human, open-label, multicenter phase I dose-escalation trial of ivuxolimab. The trial enrolled adults with locally advanced or metastatic head and neck squamous cell, hepatocellular, melanoma or renal cell carcinoma. Before TCR sequencing, CD4+ and CD8+ T cells were separately sorted from peripheral blood.

This clone was detected a few times. The antigen it recognizes is unknown. Base qualities are not provided; no much larger clone lies one nucleotide away. Genomic DNA was extracted from sorted cells for sequencing of the TCRbeta CDR3 region. The immunoSEQ Assay was used to sequence the TCRbeta CDR3 regions. As stored in TCRdb, this immuneACCESS dataset retains in-frame rearrangements with V and J assigned. A fraction of the clones does not appear; measured against another copy, unresolved V genes explain less than half of the discrepancy, and the remainder lacks a known reason. The sample table holds 20,000 to 30,000 clones, of which 80% to 90% were seen once. Around 15% of the sample goes to the ten largest clones.

This specimen consisted of CD4+ or CD8+ T cells sorted from blood, obtained in a trial of the OX40 agonist ivuxolimab. The receptor was derived from an adult with an advanced solid tumor such as melanoma, head and neck, liver or kidney cancer. The V and J segments used are TRBV19 and TRBJ1-2; there is no confident call for the D gene. The nucleotide sequence reads TGTGCCAGTAGCCCCTCCGTGGGCATGCGTCGGGGCTACACCTTC. Translated, it reads CASSPSVGMRRGYTF.